These 28 T cell receptor beta chains were all obtained from the same sample, sequenced in a study of blood T cell repertoires in COVID-19. This table comes from immunoSEQ multiplex PCR, and its TCRdb copy is limited to in-frame clones, with some not included. Of about 180,000 clones listed, approximately 85% are singletons. The sample taken for sequencing was peripheral blood. These receptors all come from a human donor with active or convalescent COVID-19. The donor label of this sample is uncertain.

The chain joins TRBV11-2 to TRBJ2-1; 9 bases are shared with TRBD2. The junction had 10 bases not matched to a gene; V was cut back by 5 bases and J by 5 bases. The CDR3 has 16 amino acids. Per the germline V gene, CDR1 is SGHAT and CDR2 is FQNNGV. The CDR3 region has the DNA TGTGCCAGCAGCCTGGGCTGGCGGGAGGGCAACAATGAGCAGTTCTTC. This sequence encodes CASSLGWREGNNEQFF.

The chain combines TRBV12-3 or TRBV12-4 with TRBJ2-7; 8 bases agree with TRBD1. CDR3 length: 13 residues. The junction had 7 bases not matched to a gene; V was cut back by 6 bases and J by 6 bases. CDR3 loop: CASSWTGIGEQYF. CDR3 DNA sequence: TGTGCCAGCAGCTGGACAGGGATCGGCGAGCAGTACTTC.

The J gene is TRBJ1-1, the V gene TRBV28; D remains ambiguous. Trimming removed 7 bases from V and 8 bases from J, with 14 bases in between. The CDR3 contains 12 residues. The germline gives CDR1 MDHEN, CDR2 SYDVKM. The CDR3: CASTQLSGEAFF. The CDR3 DNA reads as TGTGCCAGCACCCAACTATCGGGGGAAGCTTTCTTT. Filled out from reference TRBV28 and TRBJ1-1, the complete variable domain reads DVKVTQSSRYLVKRTGEKVFLECVQDMDHENMFWYRQDPGLGLRLIYFSYDVKMKEKGDIPEGYSVSREKKERFSLILESASTNQTSMYLCASTQLSGEAFFGQGTRLTVV.

This clone appeared a single time. The J gene is TRBJ1-4, the V gene TRBV6-5; 8 bases fit TRBD1. With 0 bases clipped from V and 4 bases from J, the junction kept 4 bases outside the gene matches. The germline V gene has CDR1 MNHEY and CDR2 SVGAGI. This CDR3 spans 16 amino acids. The CDR3: CASSYSGQGSNEKLFF. CDR3 bases: TGTGCCAGCAGTTACTCTGGACAGGGAAGTAATGAAAAACTGTTTTTT.

This clone has only one observation. In nucleotides, the CDR3 is TGTGCCAGCAGTCCTCAAGGGGGAGTGGAGACCCAGTACTTC. This translates into CASSPQGGVETQYF. The rearrangement uses TRBV27 and TRBJ2-5; tentative D call: TRBD1 (6 bases). V shed 5 bases and J shed 5 bases, with 15 bases lying between them. This CDR3 has 14 residues. In germline, CDR1 is MNHEY, CDR2 SMNVEV (reference sequence).

This clone was counted once. The chain carries TRBV9 and TRBJ2-3, with 9 bases fitting TRBD2. In germline, CDR1 is SGDLS, CDR2 YYNGEE. After removal of 2 bases from V and 5 bases from J, the junction contained 9 bases not matched to a gene. The CDR3 contains 16 residues. The CDR3 here is CASSVPTAGGLDTQYF. CDR3 DNA sequence: TGTGCCAGCAGCGTCCCGACGGCGGGGGGGTTAGATACGCAGTATTTT.

The chain carries TRBV7-9 and TRBJ2-7, with D perhaps matching TRBD1 (6 bases). Germline V gene lookup returns CDR1 SEHNR and CDR2 FQNEAQ (reference sequence). V was clipped by 5 bases and J by 5 bases, with 19 bases between them. The CDR3 extends over 15 amino acids. The DNA for the CDR3 is TGTGCCAGCAGCCCCCCACAGGGTTTTTTTGACGAGCAGTACTTC. Translating gives CASSPPQGFFDEQYF.

The V and J genes are TRBV6-5 and TRBJ2-7; a weak D match, TRBD2 (6 bases). The CDR3 is 13 residues long. V dropped 1 base and J dropped 7 bases, with 11 bases sitting between them. CDR1 is MNHEY and CDR2 is SVGAGI in the germline V gene. The CDR3 is CASSYLVAGEQYF. The CDR3 region has the DNA TGTGCCAGCAGTTACTTGGTGGCGGGGGAGCAGTACTTC.

This sequence joins TRBV5-4 and TRBJ2-7; 7 bases line up with TRBD2. With 4 bases clipped from V and 2 bases from J, the junction kept 9 bases outside the gene matches. The CDR3 covers 15 residues. Germline V lookup: CDR1 SGHNT, CDR2 YYREEE (reference sequence). CDR3 bases: TGTGCCAGCAGCCCCAGTGGGGAGGGCCCCTACGAGCAGTACTTC. Its protein product is CASSPSGEGPYEQYF. Using reference TRBV5-4 and TRBJ2-7 for the parts outside the CDR3, the full variable domain is ETGVTQSPTHLIKTRGQQVTLRCSSQSGHNTVSWYQQALGQGPQFIFQYYREEENGRGNFPPRFSGLQFPNYSSELNVNALELDDSALYLCASSPSGEGPYEQYFGPGTRLTVT.

CDR3 bases: TGTGCCACCAGTGATCACAGACAGGACAGAAACTATGGCTACACCTTC. This codes for CATSDHRQDRNYGYTF. This chain connects TRBV24-1 to TRBJ1-2; D possibly corresponds to TRBD1 (6 bases). The V gene's germline CDR1 is KGHDR and CDR2 SFDVKD. V gave up 3 bases and J gave up 2 bases, with 15 bases separating them. The CDR3 consists of 16 residues.

The V and J genes are TRBV27 and TRBJ2-7, with 7 nucleotides matching TRBD1. CDR3 length equals 15 residues. With V trimmed by 8 bases and J by 5 bases, 15 bases remained unmatched. Per germline, CDR1 MNHEY and CDR2 SMNVEV (reference sequence). The CDR3 DNA sequence: TGTGCCAGCCAAACCGGTGGGACAGCCTTAAACGAGCAGTACTTC. This codes for CASQTGGTALNEQYF.

The chain employs TRBV19 and TRBJ1-5; TRBD1 agrees at 7 bases. The CDR3 is made up of 16 amino acids. The junction had 8 bases not matched to a gene; V was cut back by 2 bases and J by 4 bases. Germline CDR1 reads LNHDA; CDR2 reads SQIVND (reference sequence). The CDR3 protein is CASSIIRQGSNQPQHF. CDR3 DNA: TGTGCCAGTAGTATAATACGACAGGGATCGAATCAGCCCCAGCATTTT.

The chain couples TRBV5-1 to TRBJ2-7, with 9 bases fitting TRBD1. The junction had 4 bases not matched to a gene; V was cut back by 0 bases and J by 0 bases. Germline V lookup: CDR1 SGHRS, CDR2 YFSETQ. The CDR3 loop spans 16 amino acids. This CDR3 reads CASSLGGTGSSYEQYF. CDR3 nucleotide sequence: TGCGCCAGCAGCTTGGGGGGGACAGGGAGCTCCTACGAGCAGTACTTC.

The sample holds a few counts of this clone. The chain has TRBV28 and TRBJ1-2, with D hard to call. CDR3 length equals 13 residues. Germline V gene lookup returns CDR1 MDHEN and CDR2 SYDVKM. V shed 7 bases and J shed 5 bases, with 14 bases lying between them. In DNA form, the CDR3 reads TGTGCCAGCATGGGCGGGCCCCGATATGGCTACACCTTC. It specifies CASMGGPRYGYTF.

This chain links TRBV19 with TRBJ1-1; possible D gene TRBD1, 5 bases. V shed 2 bases and J shed 4 bases, with 8 bases lying between them. Germline loops: CDR1 LNHDA, CDR2 SQIVND (reference sequence). This CDR3 has 13 residues. The DNA for the CDR3 is TGTGCCAGTAGTATACAGGGCGTCACTGAAGCTTTCTTT. It encodes CASSIQGVTEAFF. Full variable domain (rest looked up from reference TRBV19 and TRBJ1-1): DGGITQSPKYLFRKEGQNVTLSCEQNLNHDAMYWYRQDPGQGLRLIYYSQIVNDFQKGDIAEGYSVSREKKESFPLTVTSAQKNPTAFYLCASSIQGVTEAFFGQGTRLTVV.

V is TRBV5-5 and J is TRBJ1-1; 11 bases align to TRBD1. The CDR3 covers 17 residues. Losses at the gene ends were 0 bases for V and 0 bases for J; bases not matched to a gene: 4. CDR1 and CDR2 from the germline V gene are SGHKS and YYEKEE (reference sequence). CDR3: CASSLAGQGGLNTEAFF. The DNA for the CDR3 is TGTGCCAGCAGCTTGGCGGGACAGGGGGGCTTGAACACTGAAGCTTTCTTT. The whole variable domain, remainder taken from reference TRBV5-5 and TRBJ1-1, is DAGVTQSPTHLIKTRGQQVTLRCSPISGHKSVSWYQQVLGQGPQFIFQYYEKEERGRGNFPDRFSARQFPNYSSELNVNALLLGDSALYLCASSLAGQGGLNTEAFFGQGTRLTVV.

This clone was seen ten or more times. The genes are TRBV7-9 and TRBJ1-5, with 10 bases fitting TRBD1. The V segment lost 4 bases and the J segment 5 bases; nucleotides outside the gene matches: 5. Per germline, CDR1 SEHNR and CDR2 FQNEAQ (reference sequence). This CDR3 has 15 amino acids. Written as DNA, the CDR3 is TGTGCCAGCAGCTCGCCCGGGACAGGGGATCAGCCCCAGCATTTT. Translated, it gives CASSSPGTGDQPQHF.

This chain uses TRBV5-4 with TRBJ2-7, with TRBD1 as a possible D gene (6 bases). Trimming pared 4 bases from V and 0 bases from J, leaving 14 bases between. Germline V gene data show CDR1 as SGHNT and CDR2 as YYREEE (reference sequence). The CDR3 is 15 residues long. The CDR3 loop is CASSLKTGDSYEQYF. For the CDR3, the DNA is TGTGCCAGCAGCCTAAAGACAGGAGACTCCTACGAGCAGTACTTC.

V usage is TRBV2 and J usage is TRBJ1-2, with a possible D match to TRBD1 (6 bases). Germline V gene sequence: CDR1 SNHLY, CDR2 FYNNEI. The CDR3 spans 13 residues. V lost 6 bases to trimming and J lost 8 bases, with 16 bases between them. The CDR3 reads CASSPRTGQGYTF. The CDR3 DNA reads TGTGCCAGCAGCCCCAGAACAGGGCAAGGCTACACCTTC.

The J gene is TRBJ2-1, the V gene TRBV2; a weak D match, TRBD2 (5 bases). Per germline, CDR1 SNHLY and CDR2 FYNNEI. The V end was cut by 7 bases, the J end by 0 bases, with 10 bases between. The CDR3 runs 14 residues. The CDR3 sequence is CASMTGNSYNEQFF. DNA for the CDR3: TGTGCCAGCATGACCGGGAACTCCTACAATGAGCAGTTCTTC.

The chain carries TRBV7-3 and TRBJ2-3, with 9 bases that match TRBD1. The CDR3 has 15 residues. V lost 1 base, J lost 4 bases, and 3 bases stayed unmatched. The germline gives CDR1 SGHTA, CDR2 FQGTGA. CDR3 sequence (DNA): TGTGCCAGCAGCTTAAGTGGGGACAGGGCAGATACGCAGTATTTT. This encodes CASSLSGDRADTQYF.

The J gene is TRBJ1-1, the V gene TRBV3-1 (or the pseudogene TRBV3-2); D unresolved. Germline CDR1 reads LGHDT; CDR2 reads YNNKEL (reference sequence). The CDR3 totals 13 residues. The V end lost 4 bases, the J end lost 5 bases, and 11 bases lay between the germline ends. CDR3 residues: CASSLNRGTEAFF. The CDR3 DNA reads as TGTGCCAGCAGCCTAAACAGAGGGACTGAAGCTTTCTTT.

The chain links TRBV10-1 to TRBJ2-3, with 13 bases matching TRBD2. This CDR3 is 19 amino acids long. Germline V gene data show CDR1 as WNHNN and CDR2 as SYGVQD (reference sequence). V was pared by 8 bases and J by 3 bases, with 17 bases of the junction left unmatched. In DNA, the CDR3 is TGCGCCAGCCTAAAATCGCCACTAGCGGGGGGGCCAGGGACAGATACGCAGTATTTT. This codes for CASLKSPLAGGPGTDTQYF.

CDR3: CASSPRTSGGLITDTQYF. DNA of the CDR3: TGTGCCAGCAGTCCCCGGACTAGCGGGGGCCTAATCACAGATACGCAGTATTTT. The gene calls are TRBV27 and TRBJ2-3; 13 bases align to TRBD2. Trimming removed 5 bases from V and 2 bases from J; junction bases left unmatched: 10. This CDR3 spans 18 amino acids. CDR1 and CDR2 (germline): MNHEY, SMNVEV (reference sequence).

The V and J genes are TRBV2 and TRBJ2-5; 10 bases fit TRBD2. In germline, CDR1 is SNHLY, CDR2 FYNNEI. CDR3 size: 16 residues. J gave up 2 bases and V 3 bases, and 6 bases lay outside the gene matches. The CDR3 spells CASSDIGLAVQETQYF. CDR3 bases: TGTGCCAGCAGTGATATAGGACTAGCGGTTCAAGAGACCCAGTACTTC.

The genes are TRBV19 and TRBJ2-7, with 9 bases fitting TRBD2. The germline V gene encodes CDR1 LNHDA and CDR2 SQIVND (reference sequence). The ends lost 4 bases at V and 4 bases at J; junction bases unmatched: 8. CDR3 length equals 15 residues. CDR3 residues: CASSKGLALMYEQYF. The DNA of the CDR3 is TGTGCCAGTAGTAAAGGACTAGCGCTGATGTACGAGCAGTACTTC.

This chain joins TRBV2 and TRBJ2-4; 8 nucleotides line up with TRBD1. Germline V gene sequence: CDR1 SNHLY, CDR2 FYNNEI. The junction had 11 bases not matched to a gene; V was cut back by 4 bases and J by 0 bases. CDR3 length equals 18 residues. The CDR3 here is CASSATGARLLAKNIQYF. The CDR3 nucleotides read TGTGCCAGCAGTGCGACAGGGGCGAGGTTACTAGCCAAAAACATTCAGTACTTC.

The CDR3 DNA reads TGTGCCAGCAGCCAGACAGGGGCCGGTTGGGGACTGTTTTTT. Protein product: CASSQTGAGWGLFF. This sequence joins TRBV6-5 and TRBJ1-4, with 8 nucleotides matching TRBD1. Trimming took 6 bases from V and 13 from J; bases not matched to a gene: 13. CDR3 length: 14 residues. From germline, CDR1 is MNHEY and CDR2 SVGAGI.